These T cell receptor beta chains were read from a single sample in a study of T-cell memory formation after mild COVID-19. MiXCR, applied by TCRdb to the 5' RACE reads, yields one record per CDR3 protein. The sample lists 350,000 to 450,000 distinct CDR3 sequences; about 19% were seen once. Specimen: PBMCs or a T cell subset sorted from them (not recorded which). The receptors come from an adult woman who had mild COVID-19 (a few samples of this study predate the infection). Cell type and time point are not known. The CDR3 runs from the conserved cysteine through the conserved F or W. The D gene is left open where the match is weak. The size entry is marked missing in some rows and otherwise reads once, few, many or a size class.

d_call clone_size j_call v_call cdr3_nt cdr3_aa
TRBD2 few TRBJ2-1 TRBV20-1 TGCAGTGCTAGACCCTTGGAGGGAGGGAGGAACAATGAGCAGTTCTTC CSARPLEGGRNNEQFF
NA NA TRBJ2-1 TRBV20-1 TGCAGCATGCTAGACCCAAGGCGGGGACTGCAGTTCTTC CSMLDPRRGLQFF
NA NA TRBJ2-4 TRBV6-5 TGTGCCAGCAGCCCCAGTCAGGGTAATCAGTACTTC CASSPSQGNQYF
TRBD1 NA TRBJ1-5 TRBV2 TGTGCCAGCAGGGGGGACAGGGGGTGGAATCAGCCCCAGCATTTT CASRGDRGWNQPQHF
TRBD1 NA TRBJ2-5 TRBV27 TGTGCCAGCAGTTTATCGACAGGGAGTCAAGAGACCCAGTACTTC CASSLSTGSQETQYF
TRBD1 few TRBJ2-7 TRBV24-1 TGTGCCACCAGCCCCACGGTGGGACAGGGGGGCAGCTACGAGCAGTACTTC CATSPTVGQGGSYEQYF
NA many TRBJ1-5 TRBV12-3/TRBV12-4 TGTGCCAGCAGTCTCATGGGGGACGGCAATCAGCCCCAGCATTTT CASSLMGDGNQPQHF
TRBD2 once TRBJ2-1 TRBV11-3 TGTGCCAGCAGCTCATTACTAGCGGGAGGGCGAAATGAGCAGTTCTTC CASSSLLAGGRNEQFF
NA NA TRBJ1-3 TRBV7-2 TGTGCCAGCAGCTTAGCTATAGGGATCGGAAACACCATATATTTT CASSLAIGIGNTIYF
NA NA TRBJ2-1 TRBV4-3 TGCGCCAGCAGCCAAGATCCGTACCCTAGGGCCCACAATGAGCAGTTCTTC CASSQDPYPRAHNEQFF
NA NA TRBJ2-1 TRBV4-3 TGCGCCAGCAGCCAACGCTGGGCAGACTTGGAGCAGTTCTTC CASSQRWADLEQFF
NA few TRBJ1-1 TRBV7-2 TGTGCCAGCAGCGCCTCCGGACAGAACACTGAAGCTTTCTTT CASSASGQNTEAFF
TRBD1 few TRBJ2-5 TRBV7-2 TGTGCCAGCACCGGTATGACAGGGGTTGAGGAGACCCAGTACTTC CASTGMTGVEETQYF
NA NA TRBJ1-4 TRBV30 TGTGCCTGGAGTCCCTATAATGAAAAACTGTTTTTT CAWSPYNEKLFF
NA NA TRBJ2-5 TRBV14 TGTGCCAGCAGCCTTTTACAGGGTCGGGGGCAAGAGACCCAGTACTTC CASSLLQGRGQETQYF
TRBD2 few TRBJ2-7 TRBV7-9 TGTGCCAGCAGCTGGGGACTAGCGGAGCAGAACGAGCAGTACTTC CASSWGLAEQNEQYF
NA NA TRBJ2-1 TRBV20-1 TGCAGTGCTAGGGCGCTGTTAGGGCAGTTCTTC CSARALLGQFF
NA NA TRBJ2-1 TRBV2 TGTGCCAGCAGTGAAGACGGGGGTTCCCCCTACAATGAGCAGTTCTTC CASSEDGGSPYNEQFF
TRBD1 NA TRBJ2-5 TRBV5-1 TGCGCCAGCAGCTCTATCCAGGGACAGGGGCAAGAGACCCAGTACTTC CASSSIQGQGQETQYF
TRBD2 few TRBJ2-7 TRBV6-2/TRBV6-3 TGTGCCAGCAGTCCGCAGACTAGCGCGACCTACGAGCAGTACTTC CASSPQTSATYEQYF
NA NA TRBJ2-3 TRBV7-9 TGTGCCAGCAGCCCCAGAGACTACACAGATACGCAGTATTTT CASSPRDYTDTQYF
NA many TRBJ1-1 TRBV7-9 TGTGCCAGCAGCCCTCGAGGCCAGGGCACTGAAGCTTTCTTT CASSPRGQGTEAFF
NA NA TRBJ2-1 TRBV2 TGTGCCAGCGCCTTGCCCCGGGGCTACAATGAGCAGTTCTTC CASALPRGYNEQFF
NA few TRBJ2-5 TRBV19 TGTGCCAGTAGTTCCCTCTCCGCGGAGACCCAGTACTTC CASSSLSAETQYF
NA NA TRBJ1-5 TRBV7-2 TGTGCCAGCAGCTACAGGGTCGCGCAGCCCCAGCATTTT CASSYRVAQPQHF
NA many TRBJ2-3 TRBV12-3/TRBV12-4 TGTGCCAGCAGTTTAGCGCCAGGCACAGATACGCAGTATTTT CASSLAPGTDTQYF
NA NA TRBJ1-2 TRBV30 TGTGCCTGGAGTGTACCACGTACAGCTAACTATGGCTACACCTTC CAWSVPRTANYGYTF
NA few TRBJ1-4 TRBV12-3/TRBV12-4 TGTGCCAGCAGTTTTGGTGAGATTAATGAAAAACTGTTTTTT CASSFGEINEKLFF
NA NA TRBJ1-6 TRBV7-9 TGTGCCAGCAGCTTAAGCAGGGATAATTCACCCCTCCACTTT CASSLSRDNSPLHF
NA few TRBJ2-5 TRBV7-3 TGTGCCAGCAGCCTCTACTTAAAAGAGACCCAGTACTTC CASSLYLKETQYF
NA NA TRBJ1-2 TRBV7-9 TGTGCCAGCAGTCCCGGGTCGCTCTATGGCTACACCTTC CASSPGSLYGYTF
NA few TRBJ1-1 TRBV19 TGTGCCAGTAGTATTTCCCCTACCGTGAACACTGAAGCTTTCTTT CASSISPTVNTEAFF
NA NA TRBJ1-1 TRBV29-1 TGCAGCGTTTCGAAGCAACAGGGGAACACTGAAGCTTTCTTT CSVSKQQGNTEAFF
TRBD1 NA TRBJ2-7 TRBV30 TGTGCCTGGAGGGATCCGGGACAGGGGGCTAAGCAGTACTTC CAWRDPGQGAKQYF
NA NA TRBJ1-1 TRBV2 TGTGCCAGCAGTGAAGCCCCTGGAGAGGTCACTGAAGCTTTCTTT CASSEAPGEVTEAFF
NA many TRBJ1-5 TRBV7-9 TGTGCCAGCAGCTTAGCTGGTCAGGGTAGCAATCAGCCCCAGCATTTT CASSLAGQGSNQPQHF
TRBD2 NA TRBJ2-2 TRBV30 TGTGCCTGGAGCGACTATGGACTAGCGACCGGGGAGCTGTTTTTT CAWSDYGLATGELFF
NA few TRBJ1-1 TRBV7-9 TGTGCCAGCAGCTTTGACGGTCTGAACACTGAAGCTTTCTTT CASSFDGLNTEAFF
NA NA TRBJ1-1 TRBV7-9 TGTGCCAGCAGCTTAGTTTCAGAGAGCACTGAAGCTTTCTTT CASSLVSESTEAFF
NA few TRBJ2-2 TRBV5-1 TGCGCCAGCAGCCGGGACACAGGCTCGAACACCGGGGAGCTGTTTTTT CASSRDTGSNTGELFF
TRBD1 NA TRBJ2-7 TRBV12-3/TRBV12-4 TGTGCCAGCAGCCACAGTCCATTGGGACAGAGCCACGAGCAGTACTTC CASSHSPLGQSHEQYF
NA NA TRBJ2-6 TRBV20-1 TGCAGTGCTAGAGGCAGGGCCGACTCTGGGGCCAACGTCCTGACTTTC CSARGRADSGANVLTF